This is a list of T cell receptor beta chains from one sample in a study of blood T cell repertoires in COVID-19. Using immunoSEQ multiplex PCR, the repertoire was profiled, and TCRdb retains in-frame clones only, with some absent. The sample has over 200,000 clones, approximately 90% seen once. Source material: PBMCs or T cells enriched from blood (not recorded which). These receptors came from a man between 25 and 39 years old who had recovered from COVID-19. CDR3s include the opening cysteine and the closing phenylalanine or tryptophan. The D gene is left open where the match is weak. Not every row has a clone size; where given, it reads once, few, many or a size class.

D	size	V	length	J	CDR3	DNA
.	.	TRBV18	14	TRBJ1-5	CASSPANSNQPQHF	TGTGCCAGCTCACCGGCCAATAGCAATCAGCCCCAGCATTTT
TRBD1	.	TRBV19	14	TRBJ1-4	CASSTRDRREKLFF	TGTGCCAGTAGTACCCGGGACAGGCGTGAAAAACTGTTTTTT
.	.	TRBV19	13	TRBJ2-3	CASSNRQRDTQYF	TGTGCCAGTAGTAATAGACAGAGGGATACGCAGTATTTT
TRBD2	.	TRBV7-9	14	TRBJ2-7	CASSSAGGPYEQYF	TGTGCCAGCAGCTCCGCGGGAGGGCCCTACGAGCAGTACTTC
.	.	TRBV9	15	TRBJ1-4	CASSVGHSDNEKLFF	TGTGCCAGCAGCGTAGGTCACTCTGATAATGAAAAACTGTTTTTT
.	.	TRBV24-1	15	TRBJ1-5	CATSDPTKSGEPQHF	TGTGCCACCAGTGACCCCACTAAGTCAGGGGAGCCCCAGCATTTT
TRBD2	.	TRBV24-1	16	TRBJ2-1	CATSVGRSGGGDEQFF	TGTGCCACCAGTGTTGGGCGGAGCGGGGGGGGAGATGAGCAGTTCTTC
TRBD1	.	TRBV30	16	TRBJ1-5	CAWSKPGTGSNQPQHF	TGTGCCTGGAGCAAACCCGGGACAGGGAGCAATCAGCCCCAGCATTTT
TRBD2	.	TRBV10-3	15	TRBJ2-1	CAIRASGRSINEQFF	TGTGCCATCAGAGCCAGCGGGAGGAGTATCAATGAGCAGTTCTTC
.	.	TRBV29-1	12	TRBJ2-1	CSVVKLVNEQFF	TGCAGCGTTGTAAAACTAGTCAATGAGCAGTTCTTC
TRBD1	.	TRBV5-1	15	TRBJ1-6	CASTSWDRVNSPLHF	TGCGCCAGCACCTCCTGGGACAGGGTAAATTCACCCCTCCACTTT
.	.	TRBV27	17	TRBJ2-7	CASSLSIPRGSFHEQYF	TGTGCCAGCAGTTTATCGATCCCCCGGGGTTCCTTCCACGAGCAGTACTTC
.	few	TRBV9	19	TRBJ2-3	CASSVAQFDLDPGADTQYF	TGTGCCAGCAGCGTAGCTCAGTTTGATCTGGACCCCGGGGCAGATACGCAGTATTTT
TRBD1	.	TRBV7-9	16	TRBJ1-4	CASSLAPGQGGEKLFF	TGTGCCAGCAGCTTAGCGCCTGGACAGGGCGGTGAAAAACTGTTTTTT
TRBD1	.	TRBV3-1/TRBV3-2	17	TRBJ1-1	CASSLGQGKWDAVRAFF	TGTGCCAGCAGCCTCGGACAGGGAAAATGGGATGCCGTGAGGGCTTTCTTT
.	.	TRBV28	13	TRBJ1-5	CATRGGVNQPQHF	TGTGCCACCCGCGGGGGCGTCAATCAGCCCCAGCATTTT
.	.	TRBV7-3	13	TRBJ1-1	CASSLQQNTEAFF	TGTGCCAGCAGCTTACAACAGAACACTGAAGCTTTCTTT
TRBD1	once	TRBV27	20	TRBJ1-2	CASSQRATGTGGSFFGGYTF	TGTGCCAGCAGCCAAAGGGCTACCGGGACAGGGGGATCTTTTTTCGGTGGCTACACCTTC
.	.	TRBV19	14	TRBJ1-4	CASSIQGPNEKLFF	TGTGCCAGTAGTATCCAGGGGCCGAATGAAAAACTGTTTTTT
.	.	TRBV19	14	TRBJ1-4	CASSIVKMSEKLFF	TGTGCCAGTAGTATAGTAAAGATGAGTGAAAAACTGTTTTTT
.	many	TRBV19	13	TRBJ1-1	CASSIEGNTEAFF	TGTGCCAGTAGTATCGAGGGGAACACTGAAGCTTTCTTT
.	once	TRBV13	16	TRBJ2-5	CASSLGPLAFQETQYF	TGTGCCAGCAGCTTAGGCCCCCTAGCGTTCCAAGAGACCCAGTACTTC
.	.	TRBV5-1	15	TRBJ2-2	CASSLDARSYGELFF	TGCGCCAGCAGCCTGGACGCTAGGTCATACGGGGAGCTGTTTTTT
.	.	TRBV5-1	14	TRBJ1-1	CASSLKGLNTEAFF	TGCGCCAGCAGCTTGAAGGGGCTGAACACTGAAGCTTTCTTT
TRBD1	.	TRBV7-9	15	TRBJ2-7	CASSLATGLVHEQYF	TGTGCCAGCAGCTTAGCGACAGGGTTGGTTCACGAGCAGTACTTC
TRBD2	.	TRBV20-1	15	TRBJ2-7	CSASVTSGLVYEQYF	TGCAGTGCTAGTGTTACTAGCGGGCTAGTCTACGAGCAGTACTTC
TRBD1	.	TRBV7-8	15	TRBJ1-5	CASSSGTGSNQPQHF	TGTGCCAGCAGCTCGGGGACAGGGTCGAATCAGCCCCAGCATTTT
.	.	TRBV6-6	13	TRBJ1-2	CASRSQPTYGYTF	TGTGCCAGCAGGTCACAGCCCACCTATGGCTACACCTTC
.	.	TRBV7-2	15	TRBJ1-2	CASSLVWAPNYGYTF	TGTGCCAGCAGCTTAGTCTGGGCACCAAACTATGGCTACACCTTC
.	.	TRBV18	15	TRBJ2-7	CASSPSTGVFYEQYF	TGTGCCAGCTCACCATCGACGGGAGTGTTCTACGAGCAGTACTTC
.	.	TRBV27	12	TRBJ2-2	CASSWGHGELFF	TGTGCCAGCAGTTGGGGGCACGGGGAGCTGTTTTTT
TRBD1	.	TRBV19	15	TRBJ1-5	CASTPERQGFQPQHF	TGTGCCAGTACCCCCGAACGACAGGGGTTTCAGCCCCAGCATTTT
.	few	TRBV18	15	TRBJ1-4	CASSPSGRTNEKLFF	TGTGCCAGCTCACCAAGCGGCCGCACTAATGAAAAACTGTTTTTT
.	.	TRBV19	12	TRBJ2-3	CASRGATDTQYF	TGTGCCAGTCGGGGGGCGACAGATACGCAGTATTTT
TRBD2	few	TRBV4-2	13	TRBJ2-7	CASSQQREFEQYF	TGTGCCAGCAGCCAACAGCGGGAGTTCGAGCAGTACTTC
TRBD1	.	TRBV4-1	16	TRBJ2-5	CASSRLGTGVEETQYF	TGCGCCAGCAGCCGACTAGGGACAGGAGTTGAGGAGACCCAGTACTTC
TRBD1	.	TRBV2	14	TRBJ2-2	CASSWTGPTGELFF	TGTGCCAGCAGTTGGACAGGGCCCACCGGGGAGCTGTTTTTT